The clone carrying this T cell receptor beta chain was seen just once. These data belong to a study of OX40 agonist ivuxolimab in advanced cancers. Sequencing used immunoSEQ multiplex PCR; TCRdb keeps in-frame clones, though not all of them. The sample lists around 38,000 clones, around four fifths occurring once. The CDR3 is made up of 20 amino acids. Germline assignment: CDR1 LNHNV and CDR2 YYDKDF (reference sequence). Unmatched junction bases numbered 15, after V lost 4 bases and J lost 0 bases. V is TRBV15 and J is TRBJ1-1; 12 bases match TRBD1. The source was CD4+ or CD8+ T cells sorted from blood, collected in a trial of the OX40 agonist ivuxolimab. The clonotype was recovered from an adult with an advanced solid tumor such as melanoma, head and neck, liver or kidney cancer. Here the CDR3 DNA reads TGTGCCACCAGCATTGGAAGGGACAGGGGGCTTGGAAGGATGAACACTGAAGCTTTCTTT. It translates to CATSIGRDRGLGRMNTEAFF.